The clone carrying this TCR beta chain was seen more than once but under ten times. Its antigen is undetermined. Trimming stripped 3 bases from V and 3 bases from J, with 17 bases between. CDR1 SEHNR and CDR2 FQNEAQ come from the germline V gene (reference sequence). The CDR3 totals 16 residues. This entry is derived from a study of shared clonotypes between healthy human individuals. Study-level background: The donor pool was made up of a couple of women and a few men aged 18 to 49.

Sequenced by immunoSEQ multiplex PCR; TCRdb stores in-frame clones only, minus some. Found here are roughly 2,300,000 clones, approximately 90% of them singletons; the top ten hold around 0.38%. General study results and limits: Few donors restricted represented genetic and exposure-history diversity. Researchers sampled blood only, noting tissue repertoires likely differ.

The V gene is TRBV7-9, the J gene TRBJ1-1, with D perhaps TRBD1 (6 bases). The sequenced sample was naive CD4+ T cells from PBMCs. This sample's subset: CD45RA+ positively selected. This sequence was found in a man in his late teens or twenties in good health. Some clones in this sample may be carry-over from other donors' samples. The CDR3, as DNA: TGTGCCAGCAGCTTCCATATACAGGGATACGACACTGAAGCTTTCTTT. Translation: CASSFHIQGYDTEAFF.